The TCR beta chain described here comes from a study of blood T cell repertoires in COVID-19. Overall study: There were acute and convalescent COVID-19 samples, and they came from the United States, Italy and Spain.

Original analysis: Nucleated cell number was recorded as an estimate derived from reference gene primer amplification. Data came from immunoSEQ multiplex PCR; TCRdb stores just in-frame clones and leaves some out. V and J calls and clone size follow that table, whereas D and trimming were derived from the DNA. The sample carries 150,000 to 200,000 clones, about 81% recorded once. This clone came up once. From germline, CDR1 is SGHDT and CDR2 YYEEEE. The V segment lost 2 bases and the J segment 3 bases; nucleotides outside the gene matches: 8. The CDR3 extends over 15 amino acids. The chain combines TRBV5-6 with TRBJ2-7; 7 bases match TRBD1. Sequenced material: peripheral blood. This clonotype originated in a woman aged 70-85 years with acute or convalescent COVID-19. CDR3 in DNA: TGTGCCAGCAGCTTTGGGACAGTTGGCAACTACGAGCAGTACTTC. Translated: CASSFGTVGNYEQYF.